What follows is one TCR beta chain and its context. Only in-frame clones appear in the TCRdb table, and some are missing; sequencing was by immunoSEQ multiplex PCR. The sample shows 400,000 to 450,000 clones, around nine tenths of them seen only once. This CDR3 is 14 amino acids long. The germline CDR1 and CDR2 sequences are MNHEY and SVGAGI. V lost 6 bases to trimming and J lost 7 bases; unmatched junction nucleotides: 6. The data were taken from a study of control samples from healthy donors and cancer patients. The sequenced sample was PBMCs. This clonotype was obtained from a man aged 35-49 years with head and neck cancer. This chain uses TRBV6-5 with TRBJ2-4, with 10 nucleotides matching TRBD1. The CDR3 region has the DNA TGTGCCAGCAGCGAGGACAGGGGGTGGAACATTCAGTACTTC. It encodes CASSEDRGWNIQYF.